This record concerns one T cell receptor beta chain sequence. This clone was observed a handful of times. The antigen this receptor binds is unknown. No base quality information exists; no much larger clone differs at one position. Whole blood was collected in K2EDTA tubes by collaborating institutions according to the institutions' own protocols. For TCRbeta analysis, collaborators shipped samples as frozen whole blood, isolated PBMCs, or DNA extracted from either of those sample types. This entry comes from a study of blood T cell repertoires in COVID-19 (dated by TCRdb to between 2020 and 2021). As for the study more broadly: Samples covering the acute and convalescent phases of COVID-19 were provided by collaborators in the United States, Italy and Spain. Nearly every sample came with metadata listing a de-identified subject ID, COVID-19 status, age in years and sex. The samples were drawn from the first 160 participants of the ongoing ImmuneRACE study and from about 1,200 subjects provided by 6 global collaborators. Where HLA class I and class II types were available, the types were taken from metadata supplied by the sample provider, not from assay-based typing. The repertoires were released in a freely available public database meant as a resource for research on the immune response to SARS-CoV-2. The material from the prospective study consisted of cDNA or gDNA derived from T cells, B-cell-depleted T cells, or PBMCs. Deeply sampled blood TCRbeta repertoires from subjects exposed to, actively infected with, or recovered from COVID-19 were included in the dataset. Summary of the overall study and its limitations: The amount of clinical and demographic metadata varied by source and participant and was provided uncurated.

TCRbeta CDR3 regions were amplified from genomic DNA using the immunoSEQ Assay, a bias-controlled multiplex PCR. In the paper's pipeline: The number of nucleated cells in each sample was estimated by amplification of reference gene primers within the assay. To quantify the absolute abundance of each unique TCRbeta CDR3 rearrangement, sequence reads were collapsed and filtered. For each sample, productive Simpson clonality was calculated by taking the square root of Simpson's diversity index across productive rearrangements. TCRdb stores this immuneACCESS table with in-frame sequences only. Part of the clones is absent; in the studies checked, under half of the shortfall reflects unresolved V genes, and no reason is known for the rest. V and J calls and clone size are given by that table; D and trimming were obtained from the DNA. The sample data list under 200,000 clones, and around 80% of these were observed just once. The ten biggest clones cover 5% to 8.5% of the sample.

Taken from cysteine to phenylalanine, the CDR3 has 13 residues. Only CDR3 DNA remains: 39 bases, in frame from the first base. V has 1 base trimmed and J has 3 bases trimmed; junction bases matching no gene number 0. Via the germline V gene, CDR1 is LGHNT and CDR2 FRNRAP. The clonotype was recovered from a man between 65 and 79 years old with active or convalescent COVID-19. The sequence joins TRBV12-5 to TRBJ2-7; 7 middle bases align to TRBD1. Sequenced sample: peripheral blood. The CDR3 protein is CASGLAGGYEQYF. In nucleotide form, the sequence is TGTGCTAGTGGTTTGGCAGGGGGCTACGAGCAGTACTTC.